Listed below are T cell receptor beta chains from one sample, sequenced in a study of early T cells in non-severe SARS-CoV-2 infection. From the 5' RACE reads, TCRdb called clonotypes with MiXCR, one entry per CDR3 protein. Of roughly 70,000 distinct CDR3 sequences detected, under 15% appear once; the ten largest clones hold 5.2%. Sequencing was carried out using whole blood. These receptors all come from an adult who was a healthcare worker with PCR-confirmed SARS-CoV-2 infection or an uninfected control (not recorded which). Both conserved end residues are part of each CDR3. The D gene is left open where the match is weak. Not all rows give a size; the values are once, few, many and, for expanded clones, a class.

>TRBJ2-2|.|many|TRBV7-6
CASSLGDFYTGELFF
TGTGCCAGCAGCTTAGGGGACTTCTACACCGGGGAGCTGTTTTTT
>TRBJ2-6|.|many|TRBV18
CASSTGRSGANVLTF
TGTGCCAGCTCGACTGGACGCTCCGGGGCCAACGTCCTGACTTTC
>TRBJ2-2|.|.|TRBV9
CASSVKGHTNTGELFF
TGTGCCAGCAGCGTAAAGGGACACACGAACACCGGGGAGCTGTTTTTT
>TRBJ1-4|.|many|TRBV6-5
CASSYQWEEKLFF
TGTGCCAGCAGTTACCAATGGGAGGAAAAACTGTTTTTT
>TRBJ1-4|.|many|TRBV5-1
CASREDEKLFF
TGCGCCAGCAGGGAGGATGAAAAACTGTTTTTT
>TRBJ2-2|TRBD1|.|TRBV10-3
CAISNRGAGELFF
TGTGCCATCAGTAACAGGGGTGCCGGGGAGCTGTTTTTT
>TRBJ2-1|TRBD2|.|TRBV13
CASSLYRRTSGRSTHNEQFF
TGTGCCAGCAGCTTATATCGCAGGACTAGCGGGAGATCAACGCACAATGAGCAGTTCTTC
>TRBJ1-5|.|many|TRBV2
CASSDWQGNQPQHF
TGTGCCAGCAGTGACTGGCAGGGGAATCAGCCCCAGCATTTT
>TRBJ2-1|.|.|TRBV7-2
CASSLAGGRFNEQFF
TGTGCCAGCAGCTTAGCGGGGGGGCGATTTAATGAGCAGTTCTTC
>TRBJ2-4|.|.|TRBV27
CASSVTRGRKNIQYF
TGTGCCAGCAGTGTAACCCGGGGACGCAAAAACATTCAGTACTTC
>TRBJ2-1|TRBD2|many|TRBV12-3/TRBV12-4
CASRVTSGTSYNEQFF
TGTGCCAGCAGGGTGACTAGCGGGACCTCCTACAATGAGCAGTTCTTC
>TRBJ2-2|.|many|TRBV9
CASSVFNGELFF
TGTGCCAGCAGCGTCTTCAACGGGGAGCTGTTTTTT
>TRBJ2-3|.|many|TRBV2
CASSVVPDTQYF
TGTGCCAGCAGTGTGGTCCCAGATACGCAGTATTTT
>TRBJ2-1|TRBD1|.|TRBV24-1
CATSDPGTASYNEQFF
TGTGCCACCAGTGATCCCGGGACAGCTTCCTACAATGAGCAGTTCTTC
>TRBJ1-1|TRBD1|.|TRBV5-6
CASSKPGQGGTEAFF
TGTGCCAGCAGCAAACCGGGACAGGGTGGTACTGAAGCTTTCTTT
>TRBJ2-5|.|few|TRBV3-1
CASSQREETQYF
TGTGCCAGCAGCCAACGTGAAGAGACCCAGTACTTC